Following are 15 T cell receptor beta chains from one sample sequenced in a study of CD8 T cells in ankylosing spondylitis. Antigens of these TCRs are unknown. Notes on the study in general: One TCR beta motif, made up of several highly homologous variants, appeared characteristic of ankylosing spondylitis blood.

TCRdb re-called the 5' RACE reads through MiXCR, storing one row per CDR3 protein. The data hold about 480,000 distinct CDR3 sequences, with approximately 17% observed a single time. The sequencing sample was made of blood, either unsorted or a sorted T cell fraction (not recorded which). These receptors were obtained from a male donor with ankylosing spondylitis.

This rearrangement joins TRBV18 to TRBJ2-7; a weak D match, TRBD1 (6 bases). Germline values: CDR1 KGHSH, CDR2 LQKENI. This CDR3 contains 15 residues. V was cut by 2 bases and J by 2 bases, with 13 bases left in between. CDR3 protein: CASSPTPDRTYEQYF. The DNA for the CDR3 is TGTGCCAGCTCACCAACACCAGACAGGACCTACGAGCAGTACTTC.

A single count supports this clonotype. The chain uses TRBV19 and TRBJ2-2; no clear D gene. CDR3 length: 16 amino acids. Germline lookup yields CDR1 LNHDA and CDR2 SQIVND (reference sequence). The germline V and J ends were trimmed by 3 bases and 2 bases, with 13 bases remaining between them. The CDR3 DNA is TGTGCCAGTAGTATCTTAGCAGATAGCAACACCGGGGAGCTGTTTTTT. As protein: CASSILADSNTGELFF.

The sample holds a few counts of this clonotype. The chain has TRBV7-9 and TRBJ2-1, with D perhaps matching TRBD1 (6 bases). The ends were cut back, 10 bases at V and 12 bases at J, with 19 bases in the middle. The length of the CDR3 is 12 residues. The germline V gene has CDR1 SEHNR and CDR2 FQNEAQ (reference sequence). The CDR3 region is CAIQLRTVGQFF. DNA of the CDR3: TGTGCCATCCAGCTTAGGACAGTGGGGCAGTTCTTC.

This clonotype was seen at least ten times. The chain employs TRBV7-9 and TRBJ2-2; D remains ambiguous. Trimming removed 3 bases at V and 6 bases at J, with 8 bases between. This CDR3 comprises 13 residues. From germline, CDR1 is SEHNR and CDR2 FQNEAQ (reference sequence). CDR3 nucleotide sequence: TGTGCCAGCAGCTTCGGGTACCCCGGGGAGCTGTTTTTT. It translates to CASSFGYPGELFF.

This clonotype was observed a handful of times. The chain uses TRBV3-1 and TRBJ2-4; D may correspond to TRBD1 or TRBD2 (5 bases each). The length of the CDR3 is 17 residues. The germline V and J ends were trimmed by 4 bases and 1 base, with 17 bases remaining between them. Germline V gives CDR1 LGHDT, CDR2 YNNKEL (reference sequence). The CDR3: CASSRDPVSSAKNIQYF. CDR3 DNA: TGTGCCAGCAGCCGGGACCCGGTGTCCTCGGCCAAAAACATTCAGTACTTC.

This clonotype was seen more than once but under ten times. This chain links TRBV28 with TRBJ2-1, with TRBD2 matching over 16 bases. The CDR3 is 20 amino acids. Trimming at V came to 5 bases and at J to 2 bases, leaving 12 bases not matched to a gene. The germline V gene has CDR1 MDHEN and CDR2 SYDVKM. CDR3 nucleotides: TGTGCCAGCAGTCCTACCCCGGGACTAGCGGGAGGGATTACCTACAATGAGCAGTTCTTC. It translates to CASSPTPGLAGGITYNEQFF.

This clonotype occurred a few times. The chain is built from TRBV5-1 and TRBJ1-1, with 10 nucleotides matching TRBD1. The CDR3 totals 20 residues. CDR1 is SGHRS, CDR2 YFSETQ, per germline. J was trimmed by 7 bases and V by 1 base; bases with no gene match: 22. CDR3 coding DNA: TGCGCCAGCAGCTTGATCGGGTTTACCCCGGCGCGACAGGGGGCCGGTGAAGCTTTCTTT. The encoded protein is CASSLIGFTPARQGAGEAFF.

This clonotype was recorded a few times. The rearrangement links TRBV7-8 to TRBJ2-1; 16 nucleotides align to TRBD2. Germline V CDR1 and CDR2: SGHVS, FQNEAQ. This CDR3 has 15 residues. V gave up 4 bases and J gave up 8 bases; unmatched junction bases: 2. The CDR3 DNA follows: TGTGCCAGCAGCTCAGGGACTAGCGGGAGGGATGAGCAGTTCTTC. Translated, it gives CASSSGTSGRDEQFF.

The rearrangement joins TRBV27 to TRBJ2-2; 11 positions match TRBD1. The V and J ends lost 5 bases and 5 bases, in that order; junction bases with no gene match: 7. The CDR3 extends over 16 amino acids. Germline lookup yields CDR1 MNHEY and CDR2 SMNVEV (reference sequence). The CDR3 sequence: CASSPQDRGLTGELFF. CDR3 bases: TGTGCCAGCAGTCCCCAGGACAGGGGGCTGACCGGGGAGCTGTTTTTT.

The rearrangement uses TRBV6-6 and TRBJ2-7, with 11 bases that match TRBD1. Germline V gene sequence: CDR1 MNHNY, CDR2 SVGAGI (reference sequence). The CDR3 contains 13 residues. Trimming at V came to 8 bases and at J to 7 bases, leaving 7 bases not matched to a gene. The CDR3 coding sequence is TGTGCCAGCCGGGACAGGGGGTTGCGGGAGCAGTACTTC. Protein product: CASRDRGLREQYF.

The rearrangement joins TRBV20-1 to TRBJ2-7; D remains ambiguous. CDR3 size: 13 residues. V gave up 5 bases and J gave up 7 bases, with 18 bases separating them. The V gene's germline CDR1 is DFQATT and CDR2 SNEGSKA (reference sequence). The CDR3 bases are TGCAGTGCTTCCCGAGAGGTTTCCAGGGAGCAGTACTTC. Protein: CSASREVSREQYF.

This chain uses TRBV6-1 with TRBJ2-5; 13 positions match TRBD2. V shed 7 bases and J 5 bases; nucleotides not matched to a gene: 7. This CDR3 has 15 residues. Germline-derived CDR1 and CDR2 are MNHNS and SASEGT. The CDR3 nucleotides are TGTGCCAGCAAAAAGGGACTAGCGGGAAGCGAGACCCAGTACTTC. Encoded protein: CASKKGLAGSETQYF.

This clonotype has a count of ten or more. The chain has TRBV29-1 and TRBJ2-5, with TRBD1 identical over 10 bases. CDR3 length: 12 residues. Germline V gene lookup returns CDR1 SQVTM and CDR2 ANQGSEA. The V segment lost 8 bases and the J segment 2 bases; nucleotides outside the gene matches: 2. The CDR3 bases are TGCAGCTCGGACAGGGGGCAAGAGACCCAGTACTTC. It encodes CSSDRGQETQYF.

The J gene is TRBJ2-1, the V gene TRBV18; 8 bases are shared with TRBD2. The CDR3 extends over 16 amino acids. V lost 0 bases, J lost 3 bases, and 4 bases stayed unmatched. Per the germline V gene, CDR1 is KGHSH and CDR2 is LQKENI. The CDR3 is CASSPPPTSGYNEQFF. The CDR3 nucleotides are TGTGCCAGCTCACCACCGCCCACTAGCGGCTACAATGAGCAGTTCTTC.

This clonotype has a handful of counts. The chain carries TRBV20-1 and TRBJ2-1; 10 bases line up with TRBD2. The CDR3 is 16 residues long. The germline V gene has CDR1 DFQATT and CDR2 SNEGSKA (reference sequence). V trimming: 1 base; J trimming: 9 bases; junction bases outside the gene matches: 12. The CDR3, as DNA: TGCAGTGCTAGAGGTAGCGGGGGGCCAAGGGCCTTTGAGCAGTTCTTC. Its translation is CSARGSGGPRAFEQFF.